This T cell receptor beta chain was retrieved from a study of blood T cell repertoires in COVID-19. Participants spanned ages about 18 to 95 years and resided in around 25 US areas. Assignments of participants to cohorts depended upon their own reported clinical history. Germline V gene sequence: CDR1 ENHRY, CDR2 SYGVKD. J lost 5 bases, V lost 3 bases, and 2 bases had no gene match. CDR3 length equals 15 residues. Data came from immunoSEQ multiplex PCR; TCRdb stores just in-frame clones and leaves some out. The repertoire holds under 250,000 clones, with around 86% as singletons. The specimen sequenced was PBMCs or T cells enriched from blood (not recorded which). The clonotype was recovered from a man in his forties or fifties who had recovered from COVID-19. The chain has TRBV10-3 and TRBJ2-7; 15 bases map to TRBD2. CDR3 in amino acids: CAISEGTSGGNEQYF. The CDR3 coding sequence is TGTGCCATCAGTGAAGGGACTAGCGGGGGGAACGAGCAGTACTTC.